Listed here are 6 T cell receptor beta chains from one sample, sequenced in a study of beta chain features in type 1 diabetes. Investigators reverse transcribed all isolated RNA, so they sequenced expressed TCRB transcripts. Assay: immunoSEQ multiplex PCR; the TCRdb copy retains only in-frame clones and omits some. The sample holds under 900,000 clones, roughly a sixth seen once. Input material: naive CD4+ T cells from blood. These receptors were taken from a woman between 18 and 30 years old in good health.

This chain joins TRBV9 and TRBJ2-1; 8 nucleotides align to TRBD1. CDR1 and CDR2 from the germline V gene are SGDLS and YYNGEE. The junction had 7 bases not matched to a gene; V was cut back by 3 bases and J by 8 bases. The CDR3 extends over 14 amino acids. The CDR3, as DNA: TGTGCCAGCAGCGCCCGGACAGGGCTCTATGAGCAGTTCTTC. This codes for CASSARTGLYEQFF. Using reference TRBV9 and TRBJ2-1 for the parts outside the CDR3, the full variable domain is DSGVTQTPKHLITATGQRVTLRCSPRSGDLSVYWYQQSLDQGLQFLIQYYNGEERAKGNILERFSAQQFPDLHSELNLSSLELGDSALYFCASSARTGLYEQFFGPGTRLTVL.

The sample holds a few counts of this clone. The chain has TRBV14 and TRBJ1-2; TRBD1 matches at 8 bases. Germline trimming cut 4 bases from V and 3 bases from J; bases unmatched to any gene: 4. Germline loops: CDR1 SGHDN, CDR2 FVKESK. This CDR3 is 14 amino acids long. CDR3 in amino acids: CASSPTGVYYGYTF. The DNA for the CDR3 is TGTGCCAGCAGCCCGACAGGGGTTTACTATGGCTACACCTTC.

This clone was seen more than once but under ten times. The chain combines TRBV23-1 with TRBJ2-5, with D uncertain. The DNA end is a closer match to TRBJ2-7, so the J assignment may be wrong. TRBV23-1 is marked as an open reading frame, function uncertain. The CDR3 runs 14 residues. The DNA for the CDR3 is TGCGCCAGCAGTCAATATCAAGCCTCCTACGAGCAGTACTTC. Encoded protein: CASSQYQASYEQYF.

The V and J genes are TRBV7-9 and TRBJ1-4; TRBD1 matches at 10 bases. The CDR3 spans 14 residues. J lost 8 bases, V lost 7 bases, and 7 bases had no gene match. Germline V gives CDR1 SEHNR, CDR2 FQNEAQ (reference sequence). CDR3 sequence: CASTLGTGDEKLFF. DNA for the CDR3: TGTGCCAGCACACTCGGGACAGGGGACGAAAAACTGTTTTTT.

This clone was seen a handful of times. The chain has TRBV2 and TRBJ2-7; D could derive from TRBD1 or TRBD2 (5 bases each). The germline CDR1 and CDR2 sequences are SNHLY and FYNNEI. The ends were cut back, 9 bases at V and 6 bases at J, with 18 bases in the middle. CDR3 length: 13 residues. CDR3 DNA: TGTGCCAGTTCCCGGGACCTAATCTCCGAGCAGTACTTC. This sequence encodes CASSRDLISEQYF.

For this clone: In the same sample, other DNA sequences code for this CDR3. The chain couples TRBV7-2 to TRBJ2-7; 12 bases match TRBD2. The germline CDR1 and CDR2 sequences are SGHTA and FQGNSA. V dropped 1 base and J dropped 0; count of bases not matched to a gene: 1. The CDR3 sequence is 16 residues long. As DNA, the CDR3 is TGTGCCAGCAGCTTAGGGGGACTAGCGGGCTCCTACGAGCAGTACTTC. It translates to CASSLGGLAGSYEQYF.